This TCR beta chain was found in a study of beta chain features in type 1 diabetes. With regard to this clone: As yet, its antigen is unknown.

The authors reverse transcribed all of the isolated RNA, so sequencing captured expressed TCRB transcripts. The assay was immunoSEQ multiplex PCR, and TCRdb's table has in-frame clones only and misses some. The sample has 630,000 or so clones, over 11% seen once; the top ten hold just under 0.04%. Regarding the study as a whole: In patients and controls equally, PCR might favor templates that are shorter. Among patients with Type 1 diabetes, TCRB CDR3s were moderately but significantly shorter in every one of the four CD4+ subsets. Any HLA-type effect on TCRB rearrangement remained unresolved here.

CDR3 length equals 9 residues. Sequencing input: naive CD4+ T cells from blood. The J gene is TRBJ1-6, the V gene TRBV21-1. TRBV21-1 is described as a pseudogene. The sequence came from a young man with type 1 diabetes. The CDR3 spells CASTSPLHF. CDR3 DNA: TGTGCCAGCACTTCACCCCTCCACTTT.